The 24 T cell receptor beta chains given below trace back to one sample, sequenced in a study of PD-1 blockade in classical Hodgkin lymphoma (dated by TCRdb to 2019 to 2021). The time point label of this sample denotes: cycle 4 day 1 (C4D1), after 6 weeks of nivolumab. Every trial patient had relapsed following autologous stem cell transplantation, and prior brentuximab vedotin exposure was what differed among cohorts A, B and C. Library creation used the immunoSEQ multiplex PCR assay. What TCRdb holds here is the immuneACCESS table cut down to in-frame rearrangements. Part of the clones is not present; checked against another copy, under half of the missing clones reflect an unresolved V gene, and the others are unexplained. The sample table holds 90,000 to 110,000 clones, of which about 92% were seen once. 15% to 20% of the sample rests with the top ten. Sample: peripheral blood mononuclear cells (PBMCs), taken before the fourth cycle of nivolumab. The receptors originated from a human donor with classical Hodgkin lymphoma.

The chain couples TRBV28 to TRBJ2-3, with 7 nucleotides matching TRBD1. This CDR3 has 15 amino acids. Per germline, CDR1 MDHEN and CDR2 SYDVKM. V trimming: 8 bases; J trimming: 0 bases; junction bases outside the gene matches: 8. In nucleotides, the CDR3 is TGTGCCAGCCTCAGACAGGGCTTCAGCACAGATACGCAGTATTTT. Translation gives CASLRQGFSTDTQYF.

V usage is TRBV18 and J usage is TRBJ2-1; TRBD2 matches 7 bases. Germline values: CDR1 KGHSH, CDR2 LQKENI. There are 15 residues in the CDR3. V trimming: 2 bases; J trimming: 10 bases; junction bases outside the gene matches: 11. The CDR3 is CASSPASGPNMEQFF. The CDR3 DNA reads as TGTGCCAGCTCACCAGCTAGCGGTCCTAATATGGAGCAGTTCTTC.

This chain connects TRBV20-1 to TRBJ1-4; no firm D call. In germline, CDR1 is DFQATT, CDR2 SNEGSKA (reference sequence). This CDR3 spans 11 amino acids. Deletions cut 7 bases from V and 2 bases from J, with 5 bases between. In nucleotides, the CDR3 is TGCAGTGTGTCCACTAATGAAAAACTGTTTTTT. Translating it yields CSVSTNEKLFF.

The CDR3 DNA sequence: TGTGCCAGCACCCTCCCAGGGCTCGAGCAGTACTTC. This codes for CASTLPGLEQYF. The J gene is TRBJ2-7, the V gene TRBV6-1, with D perhaps matching TRBD1 (5 bases). This CDR3 has 12 residues. The germline V gene has CDR1 MNHNS and CDR2 SASEGT. Trimming removed 7 bases from V and 6 bases from J, with 13 bases in between.

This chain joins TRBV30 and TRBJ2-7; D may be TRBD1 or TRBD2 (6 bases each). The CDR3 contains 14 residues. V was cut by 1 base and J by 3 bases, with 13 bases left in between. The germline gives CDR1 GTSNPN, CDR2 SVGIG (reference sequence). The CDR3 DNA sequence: TGTGCCTGGAGTGGACAGGAGGGCGGCTACGAGCAGTACTTC. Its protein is CAWSGQEGGYEQYF.

The CDR3 loop is CASTTGVGTEKLFF. The CDR3 DNA is TGTGCCAGCACCACAGGGGTGGGGACTGAAAAACTGTTTTTT. J is TRBJ1-4 and V is TRBV6-5; 7 bases line up with TRBD1. This CDR3 comprises 14 residues. The ends lost 7 bases at V and 7 bases at J; junction bases unmatched: 9. Per the germline V gene, CDR1 is MNHEY and CDR2 is SVGAGI.

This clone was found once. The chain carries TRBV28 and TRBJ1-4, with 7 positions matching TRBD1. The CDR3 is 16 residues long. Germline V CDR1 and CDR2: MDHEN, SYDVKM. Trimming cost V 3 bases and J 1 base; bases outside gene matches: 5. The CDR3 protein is CASSLEGAGTNEKLFF. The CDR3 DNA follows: TGTGCCAGCAGTTTGGAGGGGGCAGGAACTAATGAAAAACTGTTTTTT.

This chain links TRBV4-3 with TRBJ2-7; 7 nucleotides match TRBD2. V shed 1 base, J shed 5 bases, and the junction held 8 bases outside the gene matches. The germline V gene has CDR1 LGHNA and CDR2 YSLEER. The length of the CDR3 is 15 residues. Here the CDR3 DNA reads TGCGCCAGCAGCCAAGGAAAAGGCGGGAGTGACGAGCAGTACTTC. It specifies CASSQGKGGSDEQYF.

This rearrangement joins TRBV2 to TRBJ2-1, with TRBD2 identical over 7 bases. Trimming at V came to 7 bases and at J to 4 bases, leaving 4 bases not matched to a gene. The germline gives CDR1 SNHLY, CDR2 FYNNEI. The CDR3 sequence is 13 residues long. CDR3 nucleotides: TGTGCCAGCAAGGAGCGGGATTACAATGAGCAGTTCTTC. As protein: CASKERDYNEQFF.

For the CDR3, the DNA is TGTGCCAGCAGTGAAGGGGATCACAGGGGAGGCTACACCTTC. Its protein is CASSEGDHRGGYTF. The rearrangement uses TRBV6-1 and TRBJ1-2; 7 nucleotides match TRBD1. CDR1 is MNHNS and CDR2 is SASEGT in the germline V gene. The CDR3 length is 14 residues. V lost 1 base to trimming and J lost 8 bases; unmatched junction nucleotides: 7.

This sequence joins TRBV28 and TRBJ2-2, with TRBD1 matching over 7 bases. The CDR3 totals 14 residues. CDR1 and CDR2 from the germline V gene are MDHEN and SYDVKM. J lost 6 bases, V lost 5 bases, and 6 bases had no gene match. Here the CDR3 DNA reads TGTGCCAGCAGTCGTCAGGGGGACGCCGGGGAGCTGTTTTTT. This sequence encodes CASSRQGDAGELFF.

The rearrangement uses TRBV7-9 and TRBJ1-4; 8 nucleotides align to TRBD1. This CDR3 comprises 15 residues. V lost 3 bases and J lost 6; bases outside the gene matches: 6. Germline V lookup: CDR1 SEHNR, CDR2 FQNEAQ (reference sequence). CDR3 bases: TGTGCCAGCAGCTTTTCAGGGGGCGCGGATGAAAAACTGTTTTTT. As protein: CASSFSGGADEKLFF. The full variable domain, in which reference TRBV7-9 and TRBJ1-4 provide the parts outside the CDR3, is DTGVSQNPRHKITKRGQNVTFRCDPISEHNRLYWYRQTLGQGPEFLTYFQNEAQLEKSRLLSDRFSAERPKGSFSTLEIQRTEQGDSAMYLCASSFSGGADEKLFFGSGTQLSVL.

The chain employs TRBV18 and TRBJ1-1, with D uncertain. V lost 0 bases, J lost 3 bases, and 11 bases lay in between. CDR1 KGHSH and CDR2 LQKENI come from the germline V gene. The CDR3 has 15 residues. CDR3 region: CASSPPFRLDTEAFF. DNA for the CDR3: TGTGCCAGCTCACCACCTTTCAGGCTGGACACTGAAGCTTTCTTT.

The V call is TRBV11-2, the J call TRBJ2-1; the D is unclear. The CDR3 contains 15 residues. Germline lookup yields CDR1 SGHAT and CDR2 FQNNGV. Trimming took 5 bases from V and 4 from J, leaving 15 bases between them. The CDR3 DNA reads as TGTGCCAGCAGCCCCTTCGCCACGGAATACAATGAGCAGTTCTTC. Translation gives CASSPFATEYNEQFF. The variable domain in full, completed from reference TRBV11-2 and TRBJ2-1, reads EAGVAQSPRYKIIEKRQSVAFWCNPISGHATLYWYQQILGQGPKLLIQFQNNGVVDDSQLPKDRFSAERLKGVDSTLKIQPAKLEDSAVYLCASSPFATEYNEQFFGPGTRLTVL.

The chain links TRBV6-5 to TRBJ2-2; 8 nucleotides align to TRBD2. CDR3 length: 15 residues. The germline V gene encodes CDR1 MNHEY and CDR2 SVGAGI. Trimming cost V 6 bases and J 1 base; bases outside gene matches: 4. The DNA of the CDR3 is TGTGCCAGCAGGGCCGGGACTAGGAACACCGGGGAGCTGTTTTTT. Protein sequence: CASRAGTRNTGELFF.

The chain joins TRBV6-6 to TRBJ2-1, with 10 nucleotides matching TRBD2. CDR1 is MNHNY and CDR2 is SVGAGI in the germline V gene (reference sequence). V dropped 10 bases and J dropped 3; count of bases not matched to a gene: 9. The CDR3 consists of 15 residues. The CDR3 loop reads CAIGGAGGDYNEQFF. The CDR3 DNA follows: TGTGCCATAGGGGGAGCGGGAGGGGACTACAATGAGCAGTTCTTC.

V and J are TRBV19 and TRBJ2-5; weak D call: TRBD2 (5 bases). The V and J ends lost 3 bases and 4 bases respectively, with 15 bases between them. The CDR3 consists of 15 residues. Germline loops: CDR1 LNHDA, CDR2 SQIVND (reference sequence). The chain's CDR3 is CASSIAASRGETQYF. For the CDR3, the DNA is TGTGCCAGTAGTATTGCTGCTAGCAGAGGAGAGACCCAGTACTTC.

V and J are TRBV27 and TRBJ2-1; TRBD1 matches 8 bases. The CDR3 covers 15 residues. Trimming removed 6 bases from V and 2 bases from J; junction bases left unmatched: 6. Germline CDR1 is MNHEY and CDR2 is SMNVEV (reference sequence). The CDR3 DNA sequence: TGTGCCAGCAGCCCCGGGACAGGAACCTACAATGAGCAGTTCTTC. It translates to CASSPGTGTYNEQFF.

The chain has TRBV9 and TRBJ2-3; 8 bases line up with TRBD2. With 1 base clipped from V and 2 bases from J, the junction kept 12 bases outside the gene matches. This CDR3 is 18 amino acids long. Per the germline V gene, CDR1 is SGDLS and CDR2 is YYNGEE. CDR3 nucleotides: TGTGCCAGCAGCGTAAGGGATCGAACTAGCGGTTACACAGATACGCAGTATTTT. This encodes CASSVRDRTSGYTDTQYF.

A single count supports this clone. The CDR3 protein is CASRNGLNSGLETQYF. The DNA for the CDR3 is TGCGCCAGCCGTAATGGACTTAATAGCGGCTTAGAGACCCAGTACTTC. V is TRBV4-1 and J is TRBJ2-5; possible D gene TRBD2, 6 bases. The CDR3 consists of 16 residues. Germline V gene lookup returns CDR1 MGHRA and CDR2 YSYEKL. The germline V and J ends were trimmed by 8 bases and 4 bases, with 23 bases remaining between them.

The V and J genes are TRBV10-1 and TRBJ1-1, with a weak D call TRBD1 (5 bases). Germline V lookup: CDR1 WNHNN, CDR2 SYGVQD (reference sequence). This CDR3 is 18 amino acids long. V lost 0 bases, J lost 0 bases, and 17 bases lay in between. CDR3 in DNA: TGCGCCAGCAGTGAGTCGCAATTACTCCGACAGTTGAACACTGAAGCTTTCTTT. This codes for CASSESQLLRQLNTEAFF.

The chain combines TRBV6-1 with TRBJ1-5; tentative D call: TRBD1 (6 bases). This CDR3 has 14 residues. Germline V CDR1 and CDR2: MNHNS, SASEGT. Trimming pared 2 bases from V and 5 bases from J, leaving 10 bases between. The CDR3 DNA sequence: TGTGCCAGCAGTGAATCCGGGGGGCATCAGCCCCAGCATTTT. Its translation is CASSESGGHQPQHF.

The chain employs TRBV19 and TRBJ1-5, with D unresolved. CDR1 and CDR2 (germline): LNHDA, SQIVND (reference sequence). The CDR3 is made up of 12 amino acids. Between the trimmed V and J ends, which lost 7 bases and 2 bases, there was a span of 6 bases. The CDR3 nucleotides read TGTGCCAGTACAACAGGCAATCAGCCCCAGCATTTT. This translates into CASTTGNQPQHF.

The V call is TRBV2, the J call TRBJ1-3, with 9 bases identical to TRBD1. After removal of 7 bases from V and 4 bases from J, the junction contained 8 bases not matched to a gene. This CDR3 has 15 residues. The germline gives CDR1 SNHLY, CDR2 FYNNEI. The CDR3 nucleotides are TGTGCCAGCAAACGGGACAGGGTCCCCGGAAACACCATATATTTT. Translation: CASKRDRVPGNTIYF.